These 29 T cell receptor beta chains originate from one sample sequenced in a study of shared clonotypes between healthy human individuals. Sequencing used immunoSEQ multiplex PCR; TCRdb keeps in-frame clones, though not all of them. The sample contains approximately 470,000 clones, 78% of which appear only once. The specimen sequenced was PBMCs. All receptors come from a middle-aged woman in good health. Some clones in this sample may be carry-over from other donors' samples.

The chain combines TRBV10-3 with TRBJ1-1, with D uncertain. The length of the CDR3 is 14 residues. Looked up from germline, CDR1 is ENHRY and CDR2 is SYGVKD. V was clipped by 2 bases and J by 3 bases, with 10 bases between them. DNA of the CDR3: TGTGCCATCAGTGAGAAGGTAGGCCACACTGAAGCTTTCTTT. Its translation is CAISEKVGHTEAFF.

As regards this clone: A junction end diverges from the germline sequence, so it may reflect a read error. The chain links TRBV6-1 to TRBJ1-4; D ambiguous. Germline V gene lookup returns CDR1 MNHNS and CDR2 SASEGT. The length of the CDR3 is 13 residues. The CDR3 sequence is CASSEGDVGTRGF. CDR3 bases: TGTGCCAGCAGTGAAGGAGATGTGGGCACTCGGGGTTTT.

The gene calls are TRBV28 and TRBJ1-4; 7 bases fit TRBD1. Per germline, CDR1 MDHEN and CDR2 SYDVKM. The CDR3 is 14 amino acids. The trim removed 6 bases at V and 4 bases at J, leaving 5 bases unmatched. The CDR3 sequence is CASRPGTVNEKLFF. The CDR3 DNA reads as TGTGCCAGCAGACCCGGGACAGTTAATGAAAAACTGTTTTTT.

The V call is TRBV4-1, the J call TRBJ1-3; TRBD1 is a possible D gene (6 bases). Trimming removed 1 base at V and 0 bases at J, with 16 bases between. The CDR3 runs 18 residues. Germline loops: CDR1 MGHRA, CDR2 YSYEKL. CDR3 nucleotide sequence: TGCGCCAGCAGCCAAGTTTTTCTCCGGGACACCTCTGGAAACACCATATATTTT. Amino acid sequence: CASSQVFLRDTSGNTIYF.

This chain connects TRBV6-6 to TRBJ2-7; 8 bases are shared with TRBD1. This CDR3 comprises 15 residues. Germline CDR1 is MNHNY and CDR2 is SVGAGI (reference sequence). V was clipped by 5 bases and J by 4 bases; unmatched bases: 10. CDR3: CASSHLGQGLYEQYF. CDR3 DNA: TGTGCCAGCAGTCACTTAGGACAGGGTCTTTACGAGCAGTACTTC.

This clone was picked up a small number of times. The V gene is TRBV6-4, the J gene TRBJ2-2, with TRBD2 matching over 8 bases. The CDR3 has 16 amino acids. CDR1 MRHNA and CDR2 SNTAGT come from the germline V gene. Trimming at V came to 3 bases and at J to 0 bases, leaving 3 bases not matched to a gene. CDR3 DNA: TGTGCCAGCAGTGATGGTAGCGGGACGAACACCGGGGAGCTGTTTTTT. Protein product: CASSDGSGTNTGELFF.

This chain connects TRBV29-1 to TRBJ1-1, with 8 bases fitting TRBD1. CDR3 length: 12 amino acids. The V and J ends lost 7 bases and 3 bases, in that order; junction bases with no gene match: 4. Germline CDR1 reads SQVTM; CDR2 reads ANQGSEA. CDR3 sequence (DNA): TGCAGCGCCGGACAGGGTGACACTGAAGCTTTCTTT. Translation gives CSAGQGDTEAFF.

This clone has only a few counts. V is TRBV5-8 and J is TRBJ2-7; 7 bases line up with TRBD1. This CDR3 spans 15 amino acids. The V and J ends lost 4 bases and 2 bases, in that order; junction bases with no gene match: 9. Germline CDR1 reads SGHTS; CDR2 reads YDEGEE. The CDR3 loop reads CASSTPGGQPYEQYF. The CDR3 DNA follows: TGTGCCAGCAGCACCCCAGGGGGACAGCCCTACGAGCAGTACTTC.

The chain employs TRBV2 and TRBJ2-2; either TRBD1 or TRBD2 may supply D (5 bases each). Per the germline V gene, CDR1 is SNHLY and CDR2 is FYNNEI. The CDR3 runs 16 residues. Trimming removed 4 bases at V and 1 base at J, with 13 bases between. DNA for the CDR3: TGTGCCAGCAGTGTAAGGGGACGGAGGAACACCGGGGAGCTGTTTTTT. Its translation: CASSVRGRRNTGELFF.

In the case of this clone: Other DNA sequences of this sample code for an identical CDR3. V and J are TRBV18 and TRBJ2-5; no firm D call. The CDR3 contains 11 residues. Germline V gene data show CDR1 as KGHSH and CDR2 as LQKENI. Between the trimmed V and J ends, which lost 6 bases and 1 base, there was a span of 3 bases. CDR3 region: CASSPQETQYF. CDR3 coding DNA: TGTGCCAGCTCGCCCCAAGAGACCCAGTACTTC.

The gene calls are TRBV25-1 and TRBJ2-3; 7 bases align to TRBD2. Trimming cost V 8 bases and J 10 bases; bases outside gene matches: 18. CDR3 size: 15 residues. Looked up from germline, CDR1 is MGHDK and CDR2 is SYGVNS. CDR3 in DNA: TGTGCCAGCGCCCGGGGAGGGATCCAACGGGTTGCGCAGTATTTT. It specifies CASARGGIQRVAQYF.

The chain carries TRBV7-9 and TRBJ1-2; no clear D gene. CDR1 SEHNR and CDR2 FQNEAQ come from the germline V gene (reference sequence). This CDR3 is built from 15 residues. V lost 0 bases, J lost 7 bases, and 15 bases lay in between. CDR3 residues: CASSLANGGWRGYTF. CDR3 bases: TGTGCCAGCAGCTTAGCGAACGGAGGGTGGCGTGGCTACACCTTC.

A word on this clone: This sequence is one base from a far larger clone and is likely a read error. The gene calls are TRBV7-9 and TRBJ1-5; D gene uncertain. This CDR3 is built from 16 residues. The germline CDR1 and CDR2 sequences are SEHNR and FQNEAQ (reference sequence). Here the CDR3 reads CASSFSRSGSSQPQHF. DNA for the CDR3: TGTGCCAGCAGCTTCTCCCGGAGCGGTAGCAGTCAGCCCCAGCATTTT.

The chain couples TRBV27 to TRBJ2-7; 10 nucleotides agree with TRBD1. CDR1 is MNHEY and CDR2 is SMNVEV in the germline V gene (reference sequence). This CDR3 has 15 residues. V dropped 8 bases and J dropped 5; count of bases not matched to a gene: 12. Here the CDR3 DNA reads TGTGCCAGCGCTCAAAAGTGGGACAGGGGCCACGAGCAGTACTTC. This sequence encodes CASAQKWDRGHEQYF.

The chain is built from TRBV7-9 and TRBJ2-5, with D perhaps matching TRBD2 (5 bases). The CDR3 is 14 residues long. Per the germline V gene, CDR1 is SEHNR and CDR2 is FQNEAQ (reference sequence). Trimming cost V 5 bases and J 7 bases, with 17 bases left between them. CDR3 region: CASSPTGSLGTQYF. CDR3 bases: TGTGCCAGCAGCCCCACGGGGTCGTTGGGGACCCAGTACTTC.

The V call is TRBV7-9, the J call TRBJ1-5, with D unclear. Looked up from germline, CDR1 is SEHNR and CDR2 is FQNEAQ (reference sequence). The germline V and J ends were trimmed by 1 base and 0 bases, with 13 bases remaining between them. CDR3 size: 17 residues. CDR3 residues: CASSLGQLPYSNQPQHF. CDR3 coding DNA: TGTGCCAGCAGCTTAGGTCAGCTCCCTTATAGCAATCAGCCCCAGCATTTT.

This clone was detected only a few times. The V and J genes are TRBV5-4 and TRBJ2-7; weak D call: TRBD2 (6 bases). Trimming cost V 1 base and J 4 bases, with 18 bases left between them. This CDR3 spans 16 amino acids. Germline V gene data show CDR1 as SGHNT and CDR2 as YYREEE (reference sequence). The CDR3 is CASSLKDGTLSYEQYF. DNA for the CDR3: TGTGCCAGCAGCTTGAAAGACGGGACTCTCTCTTACGAGCAGTACTTC.

A remark on this clone: The junction does not match germline at one end; this may be a read error. This chain uses TRBV4-2 with TRBJ2-2; TRBD2 is a possible D gene (6 bases). Per the germline V gene, CDR1 is LGHNA and CDR2 is YNFKEQ. The length of the CDR3 is 17 residues. The CDR3 loop is CASQPIGRGDYTGEPFF. CDR3 nucleotide sequence: TGTGCCAGCCAACCAATCGGGAGAGGGGATTACACCGGGGAGCCGTTTTTT.

The rearrangement links TRBV6-1 to TRBJ1-2; a weak D match, TRBD1 (5 bases). Germline CDR1 MNHNS, CDR2 SASEGT. The V end lost 2 bases, the J end lost 5 bases, and 18 bases lay between the germline ends. This CDR3 has 16 amino acids. The CDR3 DNA is TGTGCCAGCAGTGAAAGGGCCGGGACCGAGGGGTATGGCTACACCTTC. Its protein product is CASSERAGTEGYGYTF.

This sequence joins TRBV18 and TRBJ2-1; D is undetermined. In germline, CDR1 is KGHSH, CDR2 LQKENI. This CDR3 is built from 14 residues. Trimming pared 0 bases from V and 9 bases from J, leaving 12 bases between. CDR3: CASSPPTEVGEQFF. CDR3 nucleotides: TGTGCCAGCTCACCACCGACCGAAGTCGGTGAGCAGTTCTTC.

The rearrangement joins TRBV5-6 to TRBJ1-6; 11 bases align to TRBD1. Germline CDR1 SGHDT, CDR2 YYEEEE. V was pared by 3 bases and J by 9 bases, with 2 bases of the junction left unmatched. This CDR3 region has 14 residues. The CDR3 DNA follows: TGTGCCAGCAGCTCGGACAGGGGGCTTTCACCCCTCCACTTT. Amino acids: CASSSDRGLSPLHF. Complete variable domain (other parts from reference TRBV5-6 and TRBJ1-6): DAGVTQSPTHLIKTRGQQVTLRCSPKSGHDTVSWYQQALGQGPQFIFQYYEEEERQRGNFPDRFSGHQFPNYSSELNVNALLLGDSALYLCASSSDRGLSPLHFGNGTRLTVT.

A note on this clone: Since a far larger clone is one base different, this is likely a read error. The same CDR3 can be traced to other DNA sequences in this sample. The chain is built from TRBV5-1 and TRBJ2-7; 8 bases line up with TRBD2. The germline CDR1 and CDR2 sequences are SGHRS and YFSETQ. This CDR3 is 11 amino acids long. The CDR3 bases are TGCGCCAGCAGCGCAGCGGGGGAGCAGTATTTC. Protein: CASSAAGEQYF.

V usage is TRBV7-8 and J usage is TRBJ1-1, with D perhaps matching TRBD1 (5 bases). V was clipped by 5 bases and J by 4 bases, with 11 bases between them. Germline lookup yields CDR1 SGHVS and CDR2 FQNEAQ. The CDR3 sequence is 13 residues long. CDR3 coding DNA: TGTGCCAGCAGCCCTTGGGGGGGCACTGAAGCTTTCTTT. Translated: CASSPWGGTEAFF.

The chain carries TRBV2 and TRBJ2-3, with a possible D match to TRBD1 (6 bases). Germline lookup yields CDR1 SNHLY and CDR2 FYNNEI. CDR3 size: 14 residues. Trimming shortened V by 4 bases and J by 3 bases, and 11 bases separated the two germline ends. CDR3 loop: CASSARTETDTQYF. DNA of the CDR3: TGTGCCAGCAGTGCCCGGACAGAAACAGATACGCAGTATTTT.

The rearrangement links TRBV9 to TRBJ2-1, with TRBD2 matching 12 bases. The CDR3 sequence is 15 residues long. Looked up from germline, CDR1 is SGDLS and CDR2 is YYNGEE. V shed 3 bases, J shed 6 bases, and the junction held 4 bases outside the gene matches. The CDR3 loop is CASSGLAGVSNEQFF. The CDR3 coding sequence is TGTGCCAGCAGCGGACTAGCGGGAGTATCCAATGAGCAGTTCTTC.

This clone was detected a few times. CDR3 in DNA: TGTGCCAGCAGTCAGGGACTAGCGGGAGGGAATGAGCAGTTCTTC. Its protein product is CASSQGLAGGNEQFF. This chain joins TRBV6-6 and TRBJ2-1; 16 bases map to TRBD2. Germline V lookup: CDR1 MNHNY, CDR2 SVGAGI (reference sequence). This CDR3 has 15 amino acids. V shed 5 bases, J shed 7 bases, and the junction held 2 bases outside the gene matches.

This sequence joins TRBV6-4 and TRBJ2-2; D is undetermined. Germline V lookup: CDR1 MRHNA, CDR2 SNTAGT. The CDR3 loop spans 13 amino acids. Between the trimmed V and J ends, which lost 0 bases and 5 bases, there was a span of 4 bases. CDR3 loop: CASSDSGTGELFF. The CDR3 coding sequence is TGTGCCAGCAGTGACTCGGGTACCGGGGAGCTGTTTTTT.

The V call is TRBV7-2, the J call TRBJ2-7, with a possible D match to TRBD2 (6 bases). Trimming took 5 bases from V and 2 from J, leaving 13 bases between them. This CDR3 has 14 amino acids. The germline gives CDR1 SGHTA, CDR2 FQGNSA. The CDR3 sequence: CASSPGLPPYEQYF. The CDR3 nucleotides read TGTGCCAGCAGCCCGGGACTTCCGCCCTACGAGCAGTACTTC.

This chain links TRBV30 with TRBJ1-2; D is uncertain. The CDR3 loop spans 12 amino acids. CDR1 and CDR2 (germline): GTSNPN, SVGIG (reference sequence). Between the trimmed V and J ends, which lost 1 base and 8 bases, there was a span of 11 bases. The chain's CDR3 is CAWSGVHMGYTF. CDR3 in DNA: TGTGCCTGGAGTGGGGTACATATGGGCTACACCTTC.